This TCR beta chain was sequenced in a study of T-cell memory formation after mild COVID-19. Turning to the study itself: Most TCR clusters belonged to a single donor.

MiXCR, run by TCRdb on the 5' RACE reads, gives a single entry per CDR3 protein. The sample holds about 200,000 distinct CDR3 sequences, over 9.5% seen once. A note on this clonotype: Antigen specificity is unknown.

Study-wide results and limits: Contracting CD4+ clones were located mainly in CM and EM, and CD8+ clones in EMRA. Among clones peaking at day 37 in the second wave, SARS-CoV-2 specificity remained unconfirmed. Some clones that responded were present in memory (sampled pre-infection), which suggests cross-reactive memory joined.

The receptor was isolated from a man between 18 and 35 years old who had mild COVID-19 (a few samples of this study predate the infection). Cell type and time point are not known. The sequenced sample was PBMCs or a T cell subset sorted from them (not recorded which).

CDR3 bases: TGTGCCAGCAGCTTAGAGGCGAATCAGCCCCAGCATTTT. This translates into CASSLEANQPQHF. The V and J genes are TRBV7-8 and TRBJ1-5; D remains unclear. Germline assignment: CDR1 SGHVS and CDR2 FQNEAQ. This CDR3 region has 13 residues. Trimming took 1 base from V and 4 from J, leaving 5 bases between them.